The clone carrying this TCR beta chain was picked up a small number of times. Its specificity is not known. Constant-region reverse primers amplified full-length variable regions, followed by semi-nested Nested Universal Primer A PCR. TCRdb redid the calling of the 5' RACE reads with MiXCR, one entry per CDR3 protein. Of around 11,000 distinct CDR3 sequences in the sample, about a quarter are singletons; the top ten hold 2.5% to 3%. Tregs were sorted as CD4+CD25+CD127-/low cells. CDR3 length equals 14 residues. Trimming took off 2 bases at V and 7 bases at J, with 18 bases between the two ends. Looked up from germline, CDR1 is DFQATT and CDR2 is SNEGSKA (reference sequence). Regarding the study as a whole: Tumor memory CD4+ T cell TCR gene usage clustered with blood and lymph node memory CD4+ cells and lymph node naive CD4+ cells. The larger cohort examined one V-J beta rearrangement, not whole repertoires. Tumor-infiltrating Treg TCR alpha and beta sequences overlapped most with tumor naive CD4+ T cells, then blood naive.

This sequence originates from a female donor with breast cancer. This chain joins TRBV20-1 and TRBJ2-7; D perhaps matches TRBD2 (5 bases). Material for sequencing was Tregs sorted from a lymph node. In DNA, the CDR3 is TGCAGTGCTAGACCATGGCGGGCCCTTGGGGAGCAGTACTTC. It specifies CSARPWRALGEQYF.